These T cell receptor beta chains were read from a single sample in a study of blood T cell repertoires in COVID-19. The repertoire was sequenced with immunoSEQ multiplex PCR; TCRdb's copy has only in-frame clones and lacks some. The table lists 300,000 or so clones, around nine tenths of them singletons, with approximately 5% in the top ten. The specimen was PBMCs or T cells enriched from blood (not recorded which). The receptor source for this set is a woman aged 25 to 39 who had recovered from COVID-19. Each CDR3 is given with its conserved first and last residue. The order of the fields is V gene, J gene, D gene, clone size, CDR3 DNA, CDR3 protein. D genes are given only for firm matches. Size is stated for part of the rows, as once, few or many counts, or as a class when the clone is expanded.

V gene: TRBV27
J gene: TRBJ2-7
D gene: .
clone size: .
CDR3 DNA: TGTGCCAGCAGTTTACGAGACAACTACGAGCAGTACTTC
CDR3 protein: CASSLRDNYEQYF

V gene: TRBV3-1/TRBV3-2
J gene: TRBJ1-2
D gene: .
clone size: .
CDR3 DNA: TGTGCCAGCAGCCAATGGGGACTTAACTATGGCTACACCTTC
CDR3 protein: CASSQWGLNYGYTF

V gene: TRBV9
J gene: TRBJ2-5
D gene: .
clone size: .
CDR3 DNA: TGTGCCAGCAGCGTAGGTAACGGTAACCAAGAGACCCAGTACTTC
CDR3 protein: CASSVGNGNQETQYF

V gene: TRBV3-1/TRBV3-2
J gene: TRBJ1-2
D gene: TRBD1
clone size: .
CDR3 DNA: TGTGCCAGCAGCCAAGCGACAGGGGGCGACTATGGCTACACCTTC
CDR3 protein: CASSQATGGDYGYTF

V gene: TRBV10-2
J gene: TRBJ2-2
D gene: TRBD2
clone size: .
CDR3 DNA: TGCGCCAGCAGTGGACTAGCGGGGGGGCCGGGCACCGGGGAGCTGTTTTTT
CDR3 protein: CASSGLAGGPGTGELFF

V gene: TRBV30
J gene: TRBJ1-1
D gene: TRBD1
clone size: .
CDR3 DNA: TGTGCCTGGAGTACAGGGGTGAACACTGAAGCTTTCTTT
CDR3 protein: CAWSTGVNTEAFF

V gene: TRBV5-1
J gene: TRBJ2-6
D gene: TRBD2
clone size: .
CDR3 DNA: TGCGCCAGCAGCGTCAGCCCGGCAAAGCGGGAGTTCTCTGGGGCCAACGTCCTGACTTTC
CDR3 protein: CASSVSPAKREFSGANVLTF

V gene: TRBV18
J gene: TRBJ1-4
D gene: .
clone size: few
CDR3 DNA: TGTGCCAGCTCACTCGGGACTGGTGAAAAACTGTTTTTT
CDR3 protein: CASSLGTGEKLFF

V gene: TRBV6-1
J gene: TRBJ1-1
D gene: TRBD1
clone size: .
CDR3 DNA: TGTGCCAGCAGTGGAAGAAAGAGACAGGGGTTGGGGAACACTGAAGCTTTCTTT
CDR3 protein: CASSGRKRQGLGNTEAFF

V gene: TRBV5-4
J gene: TRBJ1-1
D gene: TRBD1
clone size: .
CDR3 DNA: TGTGCCAGCAGCTTGGATTTAACAGGGGGAGGTTTCGAAGCTTTCTTT
CDR3 protein: CASSLDLTGGGFEAFF

V gene: TRBV30
J gene: TRBJ1-1
D gene: .
clone size: few
CDR3 DNA: TGTGCCTGGTTTTCGGGCCGGGGGAGGGCTGAAGCTTTCTTT
CDR3 protein: CAWFSGRGRAEAFF

V gene: TRBV7-2
J gene: TRBJ1-2
D gene: .
clone size: .
CDR3 DNA: TGTGCCAGCAGCCCGAACAGGGTTGGCTACACCTTC
CDR3 protein: CASSPNRVGYTF

V gene: TRBV7-9
J gene: TRBJ2-2
D gene: TRBD2
clone size: .
CDR3 DNA: TGTGCCAGCATAAGCGGGGTGAACACCGGGGAGCTGTTTTTT
CDR3 protein: CASISGVNTGELFF

V gene: TRBV19
J gene: TRBJ1-5
D gene: .
clone size: .
CDR3 DNA: TGTGCCAGTAGCCCAGGGGCCTCCCGGGTGGCCCAGCATTTT
CDR3 protein: CASSPGASRVAQHF

V gene: TRBV18
J gene: TRBJ1-1
D gene: .
clone size: .
CDR3 DNA: TGTGCCAGCTCACTCCAGGGTCGGCTTAACACTGAAGCTTTCTTT
CDR3 protein: CASSLQGRLNTEAFF

V gene: TRBV11-3
J gene: TRBJ1-3
D gene: .
clone size: .
CDR3 DNA: TGTGCCAGCAGCCGGACAACCCTAAAAAGCTCTGGAAACACCATATATTTT
CDR3 protein: CASSRTTLKSSGNTIYF

V gene: TRBV18
J gene: TRBJ1-2
D gene: .
clone size: .
CDR3 DNA: TGTGCCAGCTCCCTCGACAAACACTATGGCTACACCTTC
CDR3 protein: CASSLDKHYGYTF

V gene: TRBV12-5
J gene: TRBJ1-1
D gene: .
clone size: .
CDR3 DNA: TGTGCTAGTTTTGGAGGTTCGGACACTGAAGCTTTCTTT
CDR3 protein: CASFGGSDTEAFF

V gene: TRBV12-5
J gene: TRBJ1-1
D gene: .
clone size: .
CDR3 DNA: TGTGCTAGTGGTTCCGGAGGAGCCTTGAACACTGAAGCTTTCTTT
CDR3 protein: CASGSGGALNTEAFF

V gene: TRBV9
J gene: TRBJ1-3
D gene: .
clone size: .
CDR3 DNA: TGTGCCAGCAGCGTAGCCGGTAGAGGCTCTGGAAACACCATATATTTT
CDR3 protein: CASSVAGRGSGNTIYF

V gene: TRBV25-1
J gene: TRBJ1-1
D gene: .
clone size: .
CDR3 DNA: TGTGCCAGCAGGAGGACTGCGGGGGCACCCGAAGCTTTCTTT
CDR3 protein: CASRRTAGAPEAFF

V gene: TRBV27
J gene: TRBJ1-6
D gene: TRBD1
clone size: .
CDR3 DNA: TGTGCCAGCAGTTTCCAGCGACAGGGGGCTGTTTCACCCCTCCACTTT
CDR3 protein: CASSFQRQGAVSPLHF